This T cell receptor beta chain stems from a study of blood T cell repertoires in COVID-19. Study details: The cDNA or gDNA used as material had been derived from T cells, B-cell-depleted T cells, or PBMCs.

The CDR3 runs 12 residues. With 7 bases removed from V and 9 bases from J, the gap between germline ends came to 13 bases. The authors' processing: It was from reference gene primer amplification that nucleated cell counts were estimated. Data came from immunoSEQ multiplex PCR; TCRdb stores just in-frame clones and leaves some out. The V and J calls and the clone size are those of that table, but D and trimming were determined from the DNA. Among roughly 200,000 clones, roughly 86% were seen once, and the ten largest hold around 1.7%. The TCR sequence derives from a man aged 18 to 29 with active or convalescent COVID-19. The V and J genes are TRBV12-3 or TRBV12-4 and TRBJ2-1; D is ambiguous. Sequencing used peripheral blood. The CDR3 DNA sequence: TGTGCCAGCAATCCTAACCCGGGTGAGCAGTTCTTC. This translates into CASNPNPGEQFF.